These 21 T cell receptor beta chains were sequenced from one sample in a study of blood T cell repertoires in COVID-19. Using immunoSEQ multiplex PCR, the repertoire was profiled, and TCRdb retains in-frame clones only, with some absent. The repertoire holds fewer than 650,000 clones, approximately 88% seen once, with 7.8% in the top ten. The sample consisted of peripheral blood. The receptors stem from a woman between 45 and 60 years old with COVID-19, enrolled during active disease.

The CDR3 here is CASTRQSQHF. The CDR3 bases are TGTGCCAGCACCCGACAGTCCCAGCATTTT. The chain has TRBV6-5 and TRBJ1-5; TRBD1 is a possible D gene (5 bases). The CDR3 has 10 amino acids. V shed 7 bases and J shed 11 bases, with 9 bases lying between them. CDR1 is MNHEY and CDR2 is SVGAGI in the germline V gene.

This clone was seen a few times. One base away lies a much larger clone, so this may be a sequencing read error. CDR3 nucleotide sequence: TGTGCCAGCAGCTGGGACAGCGAAGCTTTCTTT. It specifies CASSWDSEAFF. V and J are TRBV5-6 and TRBJ1-1; 7 bases are shared with TRBD1. The CDR3 loop spans 11 amino acids. The V and J ends lost 3 bases and 8 bases, in that order; junction bases with no gene match: 1. From germline, CDR1 is SGHDT and CDR2 YYEEEE.

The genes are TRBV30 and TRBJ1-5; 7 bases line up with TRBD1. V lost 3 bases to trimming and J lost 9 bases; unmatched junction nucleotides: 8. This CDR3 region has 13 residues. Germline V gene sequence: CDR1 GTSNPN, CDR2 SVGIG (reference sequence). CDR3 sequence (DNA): TGTGCCTGGAGCCAGGGGGGCGAAGGGCCCCAGCATTTT. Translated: CAWSQGGEGPQHF.

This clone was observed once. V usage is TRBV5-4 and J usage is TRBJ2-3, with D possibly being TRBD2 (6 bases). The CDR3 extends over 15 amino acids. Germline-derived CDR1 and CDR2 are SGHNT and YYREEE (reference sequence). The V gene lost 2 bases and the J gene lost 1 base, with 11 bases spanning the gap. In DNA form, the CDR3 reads TGTGCCAGCAGCTTTACCGCGGGACGCACAGATACGCAGTATTTT. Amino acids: CASSFTAGRTDTQYF.

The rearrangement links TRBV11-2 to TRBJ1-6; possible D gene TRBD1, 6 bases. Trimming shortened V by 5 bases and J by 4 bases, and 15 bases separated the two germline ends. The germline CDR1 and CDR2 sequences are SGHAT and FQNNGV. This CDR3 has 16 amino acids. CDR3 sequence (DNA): TGTGCCAGCAGCCCGGGGGGCTCGTCTTATAATTCACCCCTCCACTTT. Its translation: CASSPGGSSYNSPLHF.

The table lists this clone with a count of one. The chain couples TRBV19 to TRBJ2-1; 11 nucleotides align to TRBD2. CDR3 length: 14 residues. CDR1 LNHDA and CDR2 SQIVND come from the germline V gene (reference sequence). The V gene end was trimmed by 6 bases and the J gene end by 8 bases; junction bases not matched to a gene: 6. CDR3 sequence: CASSQTSGGDEQFF. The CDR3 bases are TGTGCCAGTAGCCAAACTAGCGGGGGTGATGAGCAGTTCTTC. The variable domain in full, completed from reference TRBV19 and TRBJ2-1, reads DGGITQSPKYLFRKEGQNVTLSCEQNLNHDAMYWYRQDPGQGLRLIYYSQIVNDFQKGDIAEGYSVSREKKESFPLTVTSAQKNPTAFYLCASSQTSGGDEQFFGPGTRLTVL.

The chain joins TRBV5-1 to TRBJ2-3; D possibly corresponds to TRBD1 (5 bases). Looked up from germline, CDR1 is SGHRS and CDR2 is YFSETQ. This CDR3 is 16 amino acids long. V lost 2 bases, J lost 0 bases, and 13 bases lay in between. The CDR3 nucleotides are TGCGCCAGCAGCTTTGGGGCGGATACTAGCACAGATACGCAGTATTTT. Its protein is CASSFGADTSTDTQYF.

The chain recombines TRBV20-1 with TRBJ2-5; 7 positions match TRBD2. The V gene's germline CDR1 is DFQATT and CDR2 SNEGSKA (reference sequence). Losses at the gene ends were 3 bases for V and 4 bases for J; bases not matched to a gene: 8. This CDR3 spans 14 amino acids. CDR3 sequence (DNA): TGCAGTGCTAGTGTGCGGGGGACGAGAGAGACCCAGTACTTC. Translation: CSASVRGTRETQYF.

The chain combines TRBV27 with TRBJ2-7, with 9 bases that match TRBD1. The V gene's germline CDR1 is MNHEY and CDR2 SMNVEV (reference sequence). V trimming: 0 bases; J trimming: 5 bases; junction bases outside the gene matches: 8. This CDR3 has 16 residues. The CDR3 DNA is TGTGCCAGCAGTTTATCATGGGACAGGGCGTCGGACGAGCAGTACTTC. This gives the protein CASSLSWDRASDEQYF.

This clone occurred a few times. In DNA form, the CDR3 reads TGTGCCACCAGTGATTCCGGACAGGGTACCTACAATGAGCAGTTCTTC. This encodes CATSDSGQGTYNEQFF. The chain recombines TRBV24-1 with TRBJ2-1; 8 nucleotides align to TRBD1. Germline CDR1 and CDR2: KGHDR and SFDVKD. The CDR3 consists of 16 residues. J was trimmed by 2 bases and V by 2 bases; bases with no gene match: 4.

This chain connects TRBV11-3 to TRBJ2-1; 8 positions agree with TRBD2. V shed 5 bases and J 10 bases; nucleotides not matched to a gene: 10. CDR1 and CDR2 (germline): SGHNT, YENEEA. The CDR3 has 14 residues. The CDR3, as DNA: TGTGCCAGCAGCGGGTTGGCGGGGGGCCCGGAGCAGTTCTTC. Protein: CASSGLAGGPEQFF.

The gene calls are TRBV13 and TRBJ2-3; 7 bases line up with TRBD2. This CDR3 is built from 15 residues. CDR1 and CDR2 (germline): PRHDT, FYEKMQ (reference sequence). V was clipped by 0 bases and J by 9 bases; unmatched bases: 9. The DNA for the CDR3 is TGTGCCAGCAGCTTAGGCCGTGGTAGCGGGTCGACGCAGTATTTT. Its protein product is CASSLGRGSGSTQYF.

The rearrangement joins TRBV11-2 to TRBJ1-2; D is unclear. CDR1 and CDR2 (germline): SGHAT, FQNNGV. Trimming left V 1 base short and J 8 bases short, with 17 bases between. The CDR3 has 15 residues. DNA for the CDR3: TGTGCCAGCAGCTTAGGAACCGGGTCGCTGAGAGGCTACACCTTC. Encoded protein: CASSLGTGSLRGYTF.

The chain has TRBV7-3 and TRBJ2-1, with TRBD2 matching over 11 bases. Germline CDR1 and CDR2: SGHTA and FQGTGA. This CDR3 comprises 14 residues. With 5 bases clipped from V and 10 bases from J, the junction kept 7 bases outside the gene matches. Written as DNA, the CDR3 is TGTGCCAGCAGCCAAGGCCTAGCGGGGGGCGAGCAGTTCTTC. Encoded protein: CASSQGLAGGEQFF. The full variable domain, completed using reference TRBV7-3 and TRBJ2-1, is GAGVSQTPSNKVTEKGKYVELRCDPISGHTALYWYRQSLGQGPEFLIYFQGTGAADDSGLPNDRFFAVRPEGSVSTLKIQRTERGDSAVYLCASSQGLAGGEQFFGPGTRLTVL.

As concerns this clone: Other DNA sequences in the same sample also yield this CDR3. The CDR3 sequence is CASSIGQGNGYTF. In DNA, the CDR3 is TGTGCCAGTAGTATAGGGCAGGGGAATGGCTACACCTTC. The chain uses TRBV19 and TRBJ1-2, with D tentatively TRBD1 (6 bases). The CDR3 is made up of 13 amino acids. Germline V CDR1 and CDR2: LNHDA, SQIVND (reference sequence). V lost 1 base and J lost 6, with 9 bases in between. Full variable domain (outside the CDR3, taken from reference TRBV19 and TRBJ1-2): DGGITQSPKYLFRKEGQNVTLSCEQNLNHDAMYWYRQDPGQGLRLIYYSQIVNDFQKGDIAEGYSVSREKKESFPLTVTSAQKNPTAFYLCASSIGQGNGYTFGSGTRLTVV.

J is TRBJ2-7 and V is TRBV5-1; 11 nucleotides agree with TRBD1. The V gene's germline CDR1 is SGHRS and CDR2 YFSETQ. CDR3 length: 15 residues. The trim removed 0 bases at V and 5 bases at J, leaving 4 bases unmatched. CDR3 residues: CASSLAGQGANEQYF. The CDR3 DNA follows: TGCGCCAGCAGCTTGGCCGGACAGGGGGCCAACGAGCAGTACTTC.

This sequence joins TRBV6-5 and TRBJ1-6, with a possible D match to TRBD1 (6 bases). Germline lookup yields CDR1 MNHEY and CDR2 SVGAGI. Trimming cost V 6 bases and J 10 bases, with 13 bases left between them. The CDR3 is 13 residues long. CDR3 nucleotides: TGTGCCAGCAGCCCCCTACAGGGCTCACCCCTCCACTTT. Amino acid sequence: CASSPLQGSPLHF.

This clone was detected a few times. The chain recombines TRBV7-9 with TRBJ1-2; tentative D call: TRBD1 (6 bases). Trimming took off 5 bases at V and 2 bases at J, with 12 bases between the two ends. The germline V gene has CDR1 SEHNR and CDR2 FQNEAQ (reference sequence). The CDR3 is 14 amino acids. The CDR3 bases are TGTGCCAGCAGCATAGGACAGCCCAACTATGGCTACACCTTC. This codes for CASSIGQPNYGYTF. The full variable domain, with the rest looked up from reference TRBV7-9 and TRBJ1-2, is DTGVSQNPRHKITKRGQNVTFRCDPISEHNRLYWYRQTLGQGPEFLTYFQNEAQLEKSRLLSDRFSAERPKGSFSTLEIQRTEQGDSAMYLCASSIGQPNYGYTFGSGTRLTVV.

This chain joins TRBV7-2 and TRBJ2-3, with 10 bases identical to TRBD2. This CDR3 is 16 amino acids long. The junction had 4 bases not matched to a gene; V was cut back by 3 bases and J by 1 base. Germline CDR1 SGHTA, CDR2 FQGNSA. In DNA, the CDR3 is TGTGCCAGCAGCTTTCTAACTAGCGGGGGCACAGATACGCAGTATTTT. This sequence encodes CASSFLTSGGTDTQYF.

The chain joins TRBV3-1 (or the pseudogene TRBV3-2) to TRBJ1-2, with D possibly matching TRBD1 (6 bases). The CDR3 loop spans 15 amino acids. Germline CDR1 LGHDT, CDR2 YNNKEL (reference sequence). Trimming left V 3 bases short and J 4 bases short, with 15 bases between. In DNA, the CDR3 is TGTGCCAGCAGCCAGGGAGCAGGGGCCGGCTATGGCTACACCTTC. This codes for CASSQGAGAGYGYTF.

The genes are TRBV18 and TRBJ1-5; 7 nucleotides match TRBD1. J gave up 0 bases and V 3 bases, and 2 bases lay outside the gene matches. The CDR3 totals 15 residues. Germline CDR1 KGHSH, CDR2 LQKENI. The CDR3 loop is CASSPGTDSNQPQHF. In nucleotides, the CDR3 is TGTGCCAGCTCACCCGGGACAGATAGCAATCAGCCCCAGCATTTT.